This TCR beta chain was identified in a study of regulatory T cells in long-lasting Graves disease. Findings and caveats of the study: The study found TRBV28, TRBJ1-2 and TRBJ2-5 favored in persistent disease.

Researchers made TCR beta libraries by using iRepertoire HTBI primers and running Arm-PCR on CDR3 regions. TCRdb analysed the multiplex PCR reads with MiXCR anew, one entry per CDR3 protein. The repertoire holds around 500,000 distinct CDR3 sequences, 15% to 20% seen once, with roughly 25% in the top ten. The CDR3 contains 13 residues. The ends lost 5 bases at V and 6 bases at J; junction bases unmatched: 4. Germline CDR1 SEHNR, CDR2 FQNEAQ (reference sequence). In this sample, this clonotype turned up a few times. No antigen is known for it. Sample time point: newly diagnosed GD, antithyroid drugs for less than 3 months. RNA extracted from PBMCs served as the sequencing template. The patients were drawn from one endocrinology department in Xi'an, China. Into tubes containing EDTA, approximately 8.9 milliliters of peripheral blood were drawn. This sample was shared with a second study, whose subject was T cells in Graves' hyperthyroidism and ophthalmopathy.

The V call is TRBV7-9, the J call TRBJ1-3; 7 nucleotides agree with TRBD1. This receptor was identified in a woman aged 35 to 60 with Graves disease. Sequenced material: peripheral blood mononuclear cells (PBMCs), taken at new diagnosis, from a patient treated with antithyroid drugs. CDR3 DNA sequence: TGTGCCAGCAGCAGAGGACAGGCAAACACCATATATTTT. Its translation: CASSRGQANTIYF.